These T cell receptor beta chains were read from a single sample in a study of blood T cell repertoires in COVID-19. Produced via immunoSEQ multiplex PCR; TCRdb's table is partial and in-frame only. The table records more than 100,000 clones, roughly 83% of them present only once. The specimen sequenced was peripheral blood. Receptors originate from a woman aged 80 or over with acute or convalescent COVID-19. Both conserved end residues are part of each CDR3. A D gene is named only where the DNA matches it firmly. Clone size appears in some rows only: once, few, many, or a class for an expanded clone.

d_call	v_call	clone_size	j_call	cdr3_aa	cdr3_nt
-	TRBV25-1	-	TRBJ1-2	CASSEGHYGYTF	TGTGCCAGCAGTGAAGGCCACTATGGCTACACCTTC
-	TRBV6-5	-	TRBJ2-7	CASSYRGGSYEQYF	TGTGCCAGCAGTTATCGTGGCGGTTCCTACGAGCAGTACTTC
-	TRBV4-1	-	TRBJ1-1	CASSQERTGAFF	TGCGCCAGCAGCCAAGAGAGGACTGGAGCTTTCTTT
TRBD1	TRBV7-9	-	TRBJ1-4	CASRRYVTGAANEKLFF	TGTGCCAGCAGGCGATACGTCACAGGGGCTGCTAATGAAAAACTGTTTTTT
TRBD2	TRBV7-9	-	TRBJ2-1	CASSRSSGRRNEQFF	TGTGCCAGCAGCCGATCTAGCGGGAGAAGGAATGAGCAGTTCTTC
-	TRBV3-1/TRBV3-2	-	TRBJ1-2	CASRANTAESATYGYTF	TGTGCCAGCAGGGCCAACACGGCGGAATCAGCGACCTATGGCTACACCTTC
-	TRBV4-3	-	TRBJ2-3	CASSLRVGDTQYF	TGCGCCAGCAGCCTCAGAGTCGGGGATACGCAGTATTTT
-	TRBV3-1/TRBV3-2	-	TRBJ2-2	CASSRGPGSTGELFF	TGTGCCAGCAGCCGAGGTCCCGGGTCGACCGGGGAGCTGTTTTTT
TRBD1	TRBV6-4	-	TRBJ1-1	CASSEQGQGGEAFF	TGTGCCAGCAGTGAACAGGGACAGGGAGGTGAAGCTTTCTTT
-	TRBV24-1	few	TRBJ2-7	CATSDQGYEQYF	TGTGCCACCAGTGATCAGGGGTACGAGCAGTACTTC
-	TRBV6-2/TRBV6-3	-	TRBJ1-3	CASSTPRLTGSGNTIYF	TGTGCCAGCAGCACTCCCCGTCTGACAGGCTCTGGAAACACCATATATTTT
-	TRBV12-3/TRBV12-4	-	TRBJ2-5	CASSRQETQYF	TGTGCCAGCAGTCGGCAAGAGACCCAGTACTTC
TRBD1	TRBV19	-	TRBJ2-6	CASRHRDRGSGANVLTF	TGTGCCAGTAGGCACCGGGACAGGGGCTCTGGGGCCAACGTCCTGACTTTC
-	TRBV5-5	-	TRBJ1-1	CASSLPGAEAFF	TGTGCCAGCAGCTTACCGGGGGCTGAAGCTTTCTTT
TRBD1	TRBV7-6	-	TRBJ1-2	CASSLLTGGNYGYTF	TGTGCCAGCAGCTTACTGACAGGGGGTAACTATGGCTACACCTTC
-	TRBV29-1	many	TRBJ2-2	CSVEDTRELFF	TGCAGCGTTGAAGATACAAGGGAGCTGTTTTTT
-	TRBV12-3/TRBV12-4	-	TRBJ1-1	CASSPGGTEAFF	TGTGCCAGCAGTCCGGGGGGAACTGAAGCTTTCTTT
-	TRBV3-1/TRBV3-2	-	TRBJ2-3	CASSPNPRTSTDTQYF	TGTGCCAGCAGCCCCAACCCAAGGACTAGCACAGATACGCAGTATTTT
TRBD2	TRBV9	-	TRBJ2-1	CASSVSSGDTYNEQFF	TGTGCCAGCAGCGTCAGTAGCGGGGACACCTACAATGAGCAGTTCTTC
-	TRBV20-1	-	TRBJ2-3	CSASTSIADTQYF	TGCAGTGCTAGTACTAGTATCGCAGATACGCAGTATTTT
-	TRBV5-8	-	TRBJ1-1	CASRPPPVNTEAFF	TGTGCCAGCAGGCCCCCGCCGGTGAACACTGAAGCTTTCTTT
-	TRBV5-1	-	TRBJ1-1	CASAPSGGWTEAFF	TGCGCCAGCGCCCCCTCGGGGGGATGGACTGAAGCTTTCTTT
-	TRBV7-2	-	TRBJ2-7	CASSQANYYEQYF	TGTGCCAGCAGCCAAGCTAACTACTACGAGCAGTACTTC
-	TRBV7-9	once	TRBJ2-7	CASSLGNSRGEQYF	TGTGCCAGCAGCTTAGGGAACTCTCGGGGGGAGCAGTACTTC
TRBD1	TRBV18	-	TRBJ1-2	CASSLTGSAGYTF	TGTGCCAGCTCACTGACAGGGTCGGCTGGCTACACCTTC
-	TRBV3-1/TRBV3-2	-	TRBJ1-1	CASSHMSGEAFF	TGTGCCAGCAGCCATATGTCCGGTGAAGCTTTCTTT
-	TRBV19	-	TRBJ2-1	CASSPGLWVNEQFF	TGTGCCAGTAGTCCAGGTTTATGGGTCAATGAGCAGTTCTTC
TRBD1	TRBV10-3	-	TRBJ1-2	CAISTGELNYGYTF	TGTGCCATCAGTACAGGGGAACTAAACTATGGCTACACCTTC
-	TRBV7-8	-	TRBJ1-5	CASSSPGREASNQPQHF	TGTGCCAGCAGCTCCCCTGGACGGGAGGCTAGCAATCAGCCCCAGCATTTT
-	TRBV19	-	TRBJ1-4	CASKDITGRDQYEKLFF	TGTGCCAGTAAAGATATAACAGGACGCGATCAGTATGAAAAACTGTTTTTT
TRBD2	TRBV6-2/TRBV6-3	-	TRBJ2-5	CASSTGTRGETQYF	TGTGCCAGCAGCACCGGGACTAGAGGGGAGACCCAGTACTTC
-	TRBV4-2	-	TRBJ1-1	CASSRTGLNTEAFF	TGTGCCAGCAGCCGGACGGGGTTGAACACTGAAGCTTTCTTT
-	TRBV30	once	TRBJ2-3	CAWRGGRFSDTQYF	TGTGCCTGGAGGGGGGGTCGATTTTCAGATACGCAGTATTTT
-	TRBV4-1	-	TRBJ1-4	CASSQQGRDEKLFF	TGCGCCAGCAGCCAACAGGGGAGAGATGAAAAACTGTTTTTT
-	TRBV30	-	TRBJ2-1	CAWSVLSISNEQFF	TGTGCCTGGAGTGTACTGTCGATATCCAATGAGCAGTTCTTC
TRBD1	TRBV11-3	-	TRBJ2-1	CASSQTATGEQFF	TGTGCCAGCAGCCAAACGGCGACAGGGGAGCAGTTCTTC
TRBD1	TRBV30	-	TRBJ1-5	CAWTGGGNQPQHF	TGTGCCTGGACAGGGGGCGGCAATCAGCCCCAGCATTTT
-	TRBV12-3/TRBV12-4	-	TRBJ1-1	CASSLQVNTEAFF	TGTGCCAGCAGCCTACAGGTGAACACTGAAGCTTTCTTT
-	TRBV6-5	-	TRBJ1-4	CASSPPGAVDEKLFF	TGTGCCAGCAGCCCACCGGGAGCCGTGGATGAAAAACTGTTTTTT
TRBD2	TRBV30	-	TRBJ2-3	CAWSPRRGATDTQYF	TGTGCCTGGAGTCCCCGGCGGGGGGCCACAGATACGCAGTATTTT
-	TRBV28	-	TRBJ1-1	CAIHRGTEAFF	TGTGCCATCCATCGAGGGACTGAAGCTTTCTTT
-	TRBV7-9	-	TRBJ1-6	CASSLGEGSPLHF	TGTGCCAGCAGCTTAGGGGAGGGTTCACCCCTCCACTTT
-	TRBV30	-	TRBJ1-5	CACQHHGTHNQPQHF	TGTGCCTGTCAGCATCATGGGACTCACAATCAGCCCCAGCATTTT
TRBD1	TRBV2	-	TRBJ1-4	CASSIDRGRGKLFF	TGTGCCAGCAGTATTGACAGGGGGCGTGGGAAACTGTTTTTT
TRBD1	TRBV6-5	many	TRBJ2-7	CASSLYPPGQPYEQYF	TGTGCCAGCAGTTTATATCCCCCGGGACAGCCTTACGAGCAGTACTTC
-	TRBV7-2	-	TRBJ1-5	CASSSRGSVREPQHF	TGTGCCAGCAGCTCTAGGGGGTCAGTCAGGGAGCCCCAGCATTTT
TRBD1	TRBV25-1	-	TRBJ2-7	CASRGQGVPGQYF	TGTGCCAGCAGAGGACAGGGGGTCCCGGGGCAGTACTTC
-	TRBV7-3	-	TRBJ2-3	CASSFGSGTDTQYF	TGTGCCAGCAGCTTTGGTAGCGGCACAGATACGCAGTATTTT
TRBD1	TRBV7-9	-	TRBJ1-5	CASSSGTGGPPSQPQHF	TGTGCCAGTTCATCCGGGACAGGGGGCCCACCAAGCCAGCCCCAGCATTTT
TRBD1	TRBV14	-	TRBJ1-2	CASSQDQGGYGYTF	TGTGCCAGCAGCCAAGACCAGGGGGGCTATGGCTACACCTTC
-	TRBV6-5	-	TRBJ2-1	CASRSPGLQNEQFF	TGTGCCAGCAGATCCCCGGGACTGCAAAATGAGCAGTTCTTC
TRBD1	TRBV4-3	once	TRBJ1-5	CASSQTGTGYQPQHF	TGCGCCAGCAGCCAAACCGGGACAGGTTATCAGCCCCAGCATTTT
TRBD1	TRBV5-1	-	TRBJ2-5	CASSLAGTGVQETQYF	TGCGCCAGCAGCTTGGCTGGAACAGGGGTCCAAGAGACCCAGTACTTC
TRBD1	TRBV7-2	-	TRBJ2-3	CASSLGTGVSTDTQYF	TGTGCCAGCAGCTTAGGGACAGGGGTTTCCACAGATACGCAGTATTTT
-	TRBV29-1	-	TRBJ1-2	CSVYSYGYTF	TGCAGCGTTTACTCTTATGGCTACACCTTC